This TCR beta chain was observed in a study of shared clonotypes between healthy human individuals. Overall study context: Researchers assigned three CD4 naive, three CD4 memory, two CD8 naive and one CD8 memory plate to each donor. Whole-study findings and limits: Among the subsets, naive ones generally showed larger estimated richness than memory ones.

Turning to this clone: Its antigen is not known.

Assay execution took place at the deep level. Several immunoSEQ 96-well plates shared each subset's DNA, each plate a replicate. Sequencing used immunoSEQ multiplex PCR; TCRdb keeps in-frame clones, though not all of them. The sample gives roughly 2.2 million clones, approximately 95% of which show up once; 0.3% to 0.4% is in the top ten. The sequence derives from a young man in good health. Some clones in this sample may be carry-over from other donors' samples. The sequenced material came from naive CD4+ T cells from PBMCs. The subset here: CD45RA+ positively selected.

The CDR3 bases are TGTGCCAGCAGTTCGTCAGGAGCCCCTTCCGCTGAAGCTTTCTTT. It codes for CASSSSGAPSAEAFF. The rearrangement links TRBV28 to TRBJ1-1; no definite D call. The V end was cut by 4 bases, the J end by 6 bases, with 18 bases between. The CDR3 spans 15 residues. The germline V gene encodes CDR1 MDHEN and CDR2 SYDVKM.